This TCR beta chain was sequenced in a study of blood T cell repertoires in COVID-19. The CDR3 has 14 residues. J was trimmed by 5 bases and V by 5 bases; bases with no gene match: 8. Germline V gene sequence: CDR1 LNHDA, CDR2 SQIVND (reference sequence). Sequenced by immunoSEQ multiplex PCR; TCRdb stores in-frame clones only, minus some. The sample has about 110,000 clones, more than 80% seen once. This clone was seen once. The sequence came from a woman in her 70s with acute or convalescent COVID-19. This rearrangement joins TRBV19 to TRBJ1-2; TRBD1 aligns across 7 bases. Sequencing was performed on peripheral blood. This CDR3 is CASSSSRDSYGYTF. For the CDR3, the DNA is TGTGCCAGTAGTTCGTCCCGGGACAGTTATGGCTACACCTTC.